The 12 T cell receptor beta chains listed next were all sequenced from one sample in a study of CD8 T cells in Susac syndrome. Reverse transcription of about 0.45 to 1 ug RNA was performed with random hexamers. MiXCR, applied by TCRdb to the immunoSEQ multiplex PCR reads, yields one record per CDR3 protein. Of 80,000 or so distinct CDR3 sequences listed, approximately 96% are singletons. Sequenced input: CD8+ T cells from PBMCs. Receptors originate from a human donor with Susac syndrome.

V gene TRBV9 combines with J gene TRBJ2-5; D remains ambiguous. From germline, CDR1 is SGDLS and CDR2 YYNGEE. V lost 0 bases to trimming and J lost 5 bases, with 8 bases between them. The CDR3 spans 13 residues. CDR3 region: CASSVGSHETQYF. The DNA of the CDR3 is TGTGCCAGCAGCGTAGGGAGCCACGAGACCCAGTACTTC. Variable domain in full (rest from reference TRBV9 and TRBJ2-5): DSGVTQTPKHLITATGQRVTLRCSPRSGDLSVYWYQQSLDQGLQFLIQYYNGEERAKGNILERFSAQQFPDLHSELNLSSLELGDSALYFCASSVGSHETQYFGPGTRLLVL.

The sample holds one count of this clonotype. This rearrangement joins TRBV29-1 to TRBJ2-1, with D unclear. Germline lookup yields CDR1 SQVTM and CDR2 ANQGSEA. This CDR3 has 13 amino acids. Deletions cut 2 bases from V and 9 bases from J, with 14 bases between. The CDR3 spells CSVELTTSLEQFF. The CDR3 region has the DNA TGCAGCGTTGAACTTACAACCTCCCTTGAGCAGTTCTTC.

This clonotype was detected once. The chain links TRBV5-4 to TRBJ2-1; D is possibly TRBD1 or TRBD2 (6 bases each). This CDR3 comprises 14 residues. The germline V gene encodes CDR1 SGHNT and CDR2 YYREEE (reference sequence). The V and J ends lost 6 bases and 3 bases respectively, with 13 bases between them. The CDR3, as DNA: TGTGCCAGCACTAGGGGGGAGTTCTACAATGAGCAGTTCTTC. Translating it yields CASTRGEFYNEQFF. The whole variable domain, filled in from reference TRBV5-4 and TRBJ2-1, reads ETGVTQSPTHLIKTRGQQVTLRCSSQSGHNTVSWYQQALGQGPQFIFQYYREEENGRGNFPPRFSGLQFPNYSSELNVNALELDDSALYLCASTRGEFYNEQFFGPGTRLTVL.

The chain uses TRBV20-1 and TRBJ1-1; TRBD1 might be the D (5 bases). The CDR3 is 14 amino acids. CDR1 DFQATT and CDR2 SNEGSKA come from the germline V gene (reference sequence). V dropped 6 bases and J dropped 0 bases, with 14 bases sitting between them. The CDR3 spells CSAPEGMMNTEAFF. CDR3 sequence (DNA): TGCAGTGCCCCGGAGGGGATGATGAACACTGAAGCTTTCTTT.

This clonotype has only a few counts. The chain is built from TRBV6-5 and TRBJ1-1; D call uncertain. CDR1 is MNHEY, CDR2 SVGAGI, per germline. Trimming took 5 bases from V and 4 from J, leaving 5 bases between them. This CDR3 is 11 amino acids long. As DNA, the CDR3 is TGTGCCAGCAGTCGTGGCACTGAAGCTTTCTTT. This sequence encodes CASSRGTEAFF.

The V gene is TRBV19, the J gene TRBJ1-2; no clear D. V was trimmed by 5 bases and J by 2 bases, leaving 15 bases between them. There are 15 residues in the CDR3. Germline loops: CDR1 LNHDA, CDR2 SQIVND (reference sequence). CDR3 amino acids: CASSQDGKLNYGYTF. Here the CDR3 DNA reads TGTGCCAGTAGTCAAGACGGGAAGCTGAACTATGGCTACACCTTC.

This clonotype was found once. In DNA, the CDR3 is TGCAGTGCTAGAGGGGCTAGCGGGGGACCCACAGATACGCAGTATTTT. Translation gives CSARGASGGPTDTQYF. V usage is TRBV20-1 and J usage is TRBJ2-3; TRBD2 matches at 10 bases. V lost 1 base and J lost 2; bases outside the gene matches: 6. Germline values: CDR1 DFQATT, CDR2 SNEGSKA (reference sequence). This CDR3 has 16 residues.

CDR3 residues: CASSQDLQGPDTEAFF. CDR3 sequence (DNA): TGCGCCAGCAGCCAAGATCTTCAGGGTCCGGACACTGAAGCTTTCTTT. The rearrangement links TRBV4-3 to TRBJ1-1, with D maybe TRBD1 (5 bases). Per the germline V gene, CDR1 is LGHNA and CDR2 is YSLEER. The CDR3 covers 16 residues. The V end was cut by 0 bases, the J end by 3 bases, with 14 bases between.

This chain joins TRBV28 and TRBJ2-2, with 7 bases that match TRBD1. This CDR3 contains 15 residues. V lost 4 bases and J lost 3; bases outside the gene matches: 5. Germline V gives CDR1 MDHEN, CDR2 SYDVKM. The CDR3 reads CASSYGTEYTGELFF. The CDR3 DNA sequence: TGTGCCAGCAGTTACGGGACAGAATACACCGGGGAGCTGTTTTTT. Variable domain in full (rest from reference TRBV28 and TRBJ2-2): DVKVTQSSRYLVKRTGEKVFLECVQDMDHENMFWYRQDPGLGLRLIYFSYDVKMKEKGDIPEGYSVSREKKERFSLILESASTNQTSMYLCASSYGTEYTGELFFGEGSRLTVL.

The V gene is TRBV5-4, the J gene TRBJ1-6; the D is unclear. The CDR3 length is 13 residues. V was trimmed by 0 bases and J by 10 bases, leaving 8 bases between them. CDR1 and CDR2 (germline): SGHNT, YYREEE (reference sequence). Here the CDR3 reads CASSLDGRSPLHF. The CDR3 DNA reads TGTGCCAGCAGCTTGGACGGACGGTCACCCCTCCACTTT. Supplemented by reference TRBV5-4 and TRBJ1-6, the full variable domain reads ETGVTQSPTHLIKTRGQQVTLRCSSQSGHNTVSWYQQALGQGPQFIFQYYREEENGRGNFPPRFSGLQFPNYSSELNVNALELDDSALYLCASSLDGRSPLHFGNGTRLTVT.

The J gene is TRBJ1-5, the V gene TRBV20-1, with 9 positions matching TRBD1. Losses at the gene ends were 3 bases for V and 7 bases for J; bases not matched to a gene: 10. This CDR3 contains 15 residues. Germline CDR1 reads DFQATT; CDR2 reads SNEGSKA (reference sequence). As DNA, the CDR3 is TGCAGTGCTAGGAGGGACAGGGTTTCTTTCCAGCCCCAGCATTTT. It codes for CSARRDRVSFQPQHF.

The chain recombines TRBV7-6 with TRBJ1-2; D possibly corresponds to TRBD1 (6 bases). V lost 1 base and J 4 bases, leaving 19 bases between the germline ends. CDR1 is SGHVS, CDR2 FNYEAQ, per germline. CDR3 length equals 17 residues. The CDR3 reads CASSLVPVRRDTYGYTF. The CDR3 DNA reads as TGTGCCAGCAGCTTAGTCCCCGTGCGCCGGGACACCTATGGCTACACCTTC.